These 2 T cell receptor beta chains were all obtained from the same sample, sequenced in a study of Graves' ophthalmopathy and Graves' hyperthyroidism. From RNA, the CDR3 regions of TCR beta chains were amplified and sequenced. RT-PCR in the first round used HTBI primers; a second-round multiplex PCR followed. From the multiplex PCR reads, TCRdb called clonotypes with MiXCR, one entry per CDR3 protein. Here the sample spans roughly 300,000 distinct CDR3 sequences, roughly a sixth being singletons. Sequenced: peripheral blood. These receptors all come from an adult man with Graves' ophthalmopathy.

This clonotype was detected many times. This chain uses TRBV6-5 with TRBJ1-1; D not certain. V was clipped by 0 bases and J by 0 bases, with 8 bases between them. The CDR3 sequence is 15 residues long. The germline gives CDR1 MNHEY, CDR2 SVGAGI. CDR3 sequence: CASSYSENVNTEAFF. CDR3 DNA: TGTGCCAGCAGTTACTCGGAGAATGTGAACACTGAAGCTTTCTTT.

The chain employs TRBV18 and TRBJ2-5, with 10 bases identical to TRBD2. The germline gives CDR1 KGHSH, CDR2 LQKENI. The ends lost 5 bases at V and 1 base at J; junction bases unmatched: 13. CDR3 length: 18 amino acids. As DNA, the CDR3 is TGTGCCAGCTCAGCGAGGGGAAAAGCGGGAGGGGTCCAAGAGACCCAGTACTTC. Translating gives CASSARGKAGGVQETQYF.